This T cell receptor beta chain was recovered during a study of shared clonotypes between healthy human individuals. Germline CDR1 MRHNA, CDR2 SNTAGT. The CDR3 extends over 15 amino acids. Trimming pared 2 bases from V and 3 bases from J, leaving 14 bases between. Study-level findings and limits: Some naive CD4 clonotypes, 4.5% to 5.5%, turned up in common across a few donors.

Data came from immunoSEQ multiplex PCR; TCRdb stores just in-frame clones and leaves some out. The sample has around 1.1 million clones; about 80% are singletons. In regard to this clone: Its specificity is not known.

The specimen was memory CD4+ T cells from PBMCs. Described subset: CD45RA-negative fraction. This chain connects TRBV6-4 to TRBJ2-7, with D perhaps given as TRBD1 or TRBD2 (5 bases each). The clonotype originates from a man younger than 30 in good health. Some clones in this sample may be carry-over from other donors' samples. Here the CDR3 DNA reads TGTGCCAGCAGTGACCGGGACGCTCCTTTCTACGAGCAGTACTTC. This encodes CASSDRDAPFYEQYF.